This T cell receptor (beta chain) was found in a study of T-cell reconstitution after alpha-beta-depleted transplantation in children. This clonotype was found a few times. Preparation of the TCRbeta library involved a method that used unique molecular identifiers. TCRdb re-called the PCR reads with MiXCR, one entry per CDR3 protein. The sample gives just under 550,000 distinct CDR3 sequences, about 17% of which show up once; about 3.1% is in the top ten. The CDR3 sequence is 14 residues long. Looked up from germline, CDR1 is MNHEY and CDR2 is SVGAGI. With V trimmed by 4 bases and J by 1 base, 0 bases remained unmatched.

The sequence derives from a human donor who donated a stem cell graft to a child with acute lymphoblastic leukemia. Sequenced here: PBMCs from the stem cell graft donor, sampled from the stem cell graft. This chain joins TRBV6-5 and TRBJ2-4; 8 bases are shared with TRBD2. The CDR3, as DNA: TGTGCCAGCAGTTGGACTAGCGCCAAAAACATTCAGTACTTC. Amino acids: CASSWTSAKNIQYF.